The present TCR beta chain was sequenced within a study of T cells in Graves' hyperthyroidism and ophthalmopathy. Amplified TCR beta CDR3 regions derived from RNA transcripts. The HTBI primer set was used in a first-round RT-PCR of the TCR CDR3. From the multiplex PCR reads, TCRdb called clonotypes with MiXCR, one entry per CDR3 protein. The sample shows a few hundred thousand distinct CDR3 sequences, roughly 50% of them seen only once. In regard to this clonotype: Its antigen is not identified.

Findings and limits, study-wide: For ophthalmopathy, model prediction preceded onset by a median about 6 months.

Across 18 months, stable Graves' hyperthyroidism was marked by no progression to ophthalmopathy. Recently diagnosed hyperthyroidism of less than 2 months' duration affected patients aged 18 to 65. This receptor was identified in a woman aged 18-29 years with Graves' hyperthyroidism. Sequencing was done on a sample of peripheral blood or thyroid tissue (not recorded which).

DNA of the CDR3: TGTGCCAGCAGCAAGGACAGGATCAACGAGCAGTACTTC. Translating gives CASSKDRINEQYF. The chain recombines TRBV7-2 with TRBJ2-7; TRBD1 aligns across 7 bases. V gave up 5 bases and J gave up 5 bases; unmatched junction bases: 6. The germline V gene encodes CDR1 SGHTA and CDR2 FQGNSA. The CDR3 contains 13 residues.